Included here is one TCR beta chain sequence, with context. Antigen: not known. This sample was taken from a study of cytomegalovirus exposure and HLA in healthy donors. Study-wide background: The use of the same platform for the roughly 130 validation repertoires and the 600 to 700 first-cohort repertoires was reported by a later analysis.

The donors were part of the validation cohort, which consisted of under 150 subjects and was separate from the first cohort of 600 to 850 subjects. Assay used: immunoSEQ multiplex PCR; TCRdb lists only in-frame clones, some missing. The sample has about 65,000 clones; around 95% are singletons. Findings and caveats of the study: In the 95 to 150 validation repertoires, a later analysis found that first-cohort TCR clusters tended to co-occur. TCR beta chains numbering under 200 were designated cytomegalovirus-associated.

The receptor was isolated from a man aged 18 to 30 in good health and CMV-seropositive. Sample: PBMCs.

CDR3 in amino acids: CASSISSSGAGELFF. The CDR3 nucleotides are TGTGCCAGTAGTATTTCCTCTAGCGGGGCCGGGGAGCTGTTTTTT. V usage is TRBV19 and J usage is TRBJ2-2; 9 bases match TRBD2. The CDR3 has 15 residues. Losses at the gene ends were 3 bases for V and 6 bases for J; bases not matched to a gene: 5. The germline V gene has CDR1 LNHDA and CDR2 SQIVND (reference sequence).